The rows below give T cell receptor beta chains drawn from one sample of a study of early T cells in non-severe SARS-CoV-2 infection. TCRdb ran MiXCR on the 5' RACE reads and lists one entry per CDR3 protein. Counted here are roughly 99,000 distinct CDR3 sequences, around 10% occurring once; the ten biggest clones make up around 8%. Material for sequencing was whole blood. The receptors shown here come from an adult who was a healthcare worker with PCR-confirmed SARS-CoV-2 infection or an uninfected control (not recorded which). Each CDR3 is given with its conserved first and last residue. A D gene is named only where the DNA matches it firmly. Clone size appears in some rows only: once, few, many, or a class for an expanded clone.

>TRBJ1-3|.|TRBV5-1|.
TGCGCCAGCAGTCATAGCTCTGACACGCCTAGAAACACCATATATTTT
CASSHSSDTPRNTIYF
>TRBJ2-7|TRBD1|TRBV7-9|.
TGTGCCAGCAGCTTTGACAGGGCTAAAACCTACGAGCAGTACTTC
CASSFDRAKTYEQYF
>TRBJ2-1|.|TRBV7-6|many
TGTGCCAGCAGCTTAGCGGGAGGAGTAGATGAGCAGTTCTTC
CASSLAGGVDEQFF
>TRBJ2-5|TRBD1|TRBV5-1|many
TGCGCCAGCAGCTACACCGGGACAGGGGGCAAGACCCAGTACTTC
CASSYTGTGGKTQYF
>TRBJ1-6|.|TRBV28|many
TGTGCCAGCCGAACCTACCGGACGGGGGGCAATTCACCCCTCCACTTT
CASRTYRTGGNSPLHF
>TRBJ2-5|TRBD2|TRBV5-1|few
TGCGCCAGCAGCGTACCGGGACTAGCGATGGCGGAGACCCAGTACTTC
CASSVPGLAMAETQYF
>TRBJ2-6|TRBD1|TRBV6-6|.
TGTGCCAGCAGTGCCCACAGGGGTCCTGGGGCCAACGTCCTGACTTTC
CASSAHRGPGANVLTF
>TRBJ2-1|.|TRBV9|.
TGTGCCAACAGCGTGTTCGCAGCCCTCTCCTACAATGAGCAGTTCTTC
CANSVFAALSYNEQFF
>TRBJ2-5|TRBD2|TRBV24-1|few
TGTGCCACCAGTGATCCGGGACTAGAAGAGACCCAGTACTTC
CATSDPGLEETQYF
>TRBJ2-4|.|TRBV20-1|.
TGCAGTGCTAGTGGAGGGGGGAAAAACATTCAGTACTTC
CSASGGGKNIQYF
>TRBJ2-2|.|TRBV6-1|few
TGTGCCAGCAGTGAAAATTCGCCAGCCGATTGGAACACCGGGGAGCTGTTTTTT
CASSENSPADWNTGELFF
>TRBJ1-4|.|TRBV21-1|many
TGTGCCAGCAGCGTCGACAGACCCAATGAAAAACTGTTTTTT
CASSVDRPNEKLFF
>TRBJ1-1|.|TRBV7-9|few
TGTGCCAGCAGCTTAAGCAGGGACACTGAAGCTTTCTTT
CASSLSRDTEAFF
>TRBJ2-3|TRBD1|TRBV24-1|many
TGTGCCACCAGTGATCCTCGGACAGGGGGATCAGATACGCAGTATTTT
CATSDPRTGGSDTQYF
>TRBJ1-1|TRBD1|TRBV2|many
TGTGCCAGCAGTGATGACAGGGTTGGGATTGAAGCTTTCTTT
CASSDDRVGIEAFF
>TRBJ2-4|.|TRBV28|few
TGTGCCAGCAGTTTAGAAGGGGCCTCTAACATTCAGTACTTC
CASSLEGASNIQYF
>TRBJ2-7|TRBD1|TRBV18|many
TGTGCCAGCTCGCCACAGGGGACCTACGAGCAGTACTTC
CASSPQGTYEQYF
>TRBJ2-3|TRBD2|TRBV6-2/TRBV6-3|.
TGTGCCAGCAGTCTAGCGGCCCAACGTACGCAGTATTTT
CASSLAAQRTQYF
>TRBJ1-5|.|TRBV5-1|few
TGCGCCAGCAGCTTCAATTCCAGACAGATCAGGAGGTTAGGCAATCAGCCCCAGCATTTT
CASSFNSRQIRRLGNQPQHF
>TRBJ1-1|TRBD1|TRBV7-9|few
TGTGCCAGCAGCCCGTCAACAGGGGGCTTCGACCCTGAAGCTTTCTTT
CASSPSTGGFDPEAFF
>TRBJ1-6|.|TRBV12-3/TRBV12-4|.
TGTGCCAGCAGTTTTTTAGGGGCGCCGGATTCACCCCTCCACTTT
CASSFLGAPDSPLHF
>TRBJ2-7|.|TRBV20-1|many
TGCAGTGCTCCCGGACTCCACGAGCAGTACTTC
CSAPGLHEQYF
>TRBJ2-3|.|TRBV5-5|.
TGTGCCAGCAGCTGGATGGGGGTGGGAGCAGGCACAGATACGCAGTATTTT
CASSWMGVGAGTDTQYF
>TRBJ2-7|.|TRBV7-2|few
TGTGCCAGCAGCTCCCTCCCGGCCCCCTACGAGCAGTACTTC
CASSSLPAPYEQYF
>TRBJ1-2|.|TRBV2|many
TGTGCCAGCAGCGAGGGGCCCGGGCATGGCTACACCTTC
CASSEGPGHGYTF
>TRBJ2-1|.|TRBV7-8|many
TGTGCCAGCAGCTTGCCGGGAGTCGGTGAGCAGTTCTTC
CASSLPGVGEQFF
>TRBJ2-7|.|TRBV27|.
TGTGCCAGCAGTTTAATTCCCCCCTACGAGCAGTACTTC
CASSLIPPYEQYF
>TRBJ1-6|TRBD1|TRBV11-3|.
TGTGCCAGCAGCCCGGACAGGAATTCACCCCTCCACTTT
CASSPDRNSPLHF
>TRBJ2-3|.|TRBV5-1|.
TGCGCCAGCAGCTTGGGGCGGCTATACACAGATACGCAGTATTTT
CASSLGRLYTDTQYF
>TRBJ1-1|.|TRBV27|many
TGTGCCAGCAGTTTCATATTCGGGGGGAACACTGAAGCTTTCTTT
CASSFIFGGNTEAFF
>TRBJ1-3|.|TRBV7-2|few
TGTGCCAGCAGCAGCGGGTTCATCTCTGGAAACACCATATATTTT
CASSSGFISGNTIYF
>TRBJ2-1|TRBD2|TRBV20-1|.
TGCAGTGGGACTAGCGGTAGCTCCTACAATGAGCAGTTCTTC
CSGTSGSSYNEQFF
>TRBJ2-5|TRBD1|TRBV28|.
TGTGCCAGTAAAAAAGAGGACAGGGAACAAGAGACCCAGTACTTC
CASKKEDREQETQYF
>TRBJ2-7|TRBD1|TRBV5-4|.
TGTGCCAGCAGCCCTGGGACAGGGCCAACACTCTACGAGCAGTACTTC
CASSPGTGPTLYEQYF
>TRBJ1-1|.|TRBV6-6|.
TGTGCCAGCAGTTACGGGACAAAGAACACTGAAGCTTTCTTT
CASSYGTKNTEAFF
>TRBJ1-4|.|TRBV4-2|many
TGTGCCAGCAGCCAAGATCTGGGCGGGTTTGAACTGTTTTTT
CASSQDLGGFELFF
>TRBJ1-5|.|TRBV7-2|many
TGTGCCAGCAGCTTTGGGTTTAGCAATCAGCCCCAGCATTTT
CASSFGFSNQPQHF
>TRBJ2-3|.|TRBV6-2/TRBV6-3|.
TGTGCCAGCCGCCCAGCGACCACAGATACGCAGTATTTT
CASRPATTDTQYF
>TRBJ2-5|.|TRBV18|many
TGTGCCAGCTCGGCGGGGGCGGAGACCCAGTACTTC
CASSAGAETQYF